The 11 T cell receptor beta chains given below trace back to one sample, sequenced in a study of CD8+ T cells in alopecia areata. Sequencing used cDNA as its template, made by extracting RNA and reverse transcribing it. Here immunoSEQ multiplex PCR was the method, and the copy in TCRdb shows in-frame clones only, minus some. The table records about 74,000 clones, around 30% of them present only once. Noted treatment: oral pan-JAK inhibitor, 5-10 mg twice daily. Sequencing was performed on CD8+ T cells sorted from blood, taken at week 4, from a patient treated with tofacitinib. The receptors derive from a human donor with alopecia areata.

This clone has only a few counts. The chain recombines TRBV2 with TRBJ1-1; 8 bases line up with TRBD1. The CDR3 has 15 amino acids. The J segment lost 5 bases and the V segment lost 6 bases, leaving 11 bases of the junction unmatched. Germline assignment: CDR1 SNHLY and CDR2 FYNNEI. The CDR3: CASSVEDREETEAFF. The DNA of the CDR3 is TGTGCCAGCAGCGTCGAGGACAGGGAGGAGACTGAAGCTTTCTTT.

This sequence joins TRBV29-1 and TRBJ1-5, with D tentatively TRBD1 (5 bases). Germline loops: CDR1 SQVTM, CDR2 ANQGSEA. Trimming cost V 7 bases and J 6 bases, with 13 bases left between them. This CDR3 is 12 amino acids long. The CDR3, as DNA: TGCAGCGCGGTCGGGGGAGGTCAGCCCCAGCATTTT. Protein product: CSAVGGGQPQHF.

The chain recombines TRBV27 with TRBJ2-3; tentative D call: TRBD2 (5 bases). Germline V gives CDR1 MNHEY, CDR2 SMNVEV (reference sequence). CDR3 length: 12 amino acids. The V gene lost 8 bases and the J gene lost 7 bases, with 13 bases spanning the gap. The CDR3 reads CASGGPWNTQYF. In DNA form, the CDR3 reads TGTGCCAGCGGAGGACCATGGAATACGCAGTATTTT.

The chain has TRBV11-2 and TRBJ1-2; D is undetermined. The V and J ends lost 7 bases and 0 bases respectively, with 18 bases between them. The CDR3 runs 16 residues. CDR1 and CDR2 from the germline V gene are SGHAT and FQNNGV. CDR3 bases: TGTGCCAGCACTCCCCTCGCGGAAGCTGCTAACTATGGCTACACCTTC. This encodes CASTPLAEAANYGYTF.

This clone was recorded a few times. V and J are TRBV27 and TRBJ1-4; possibly TRBD1 for D (5 bases). Germline V gene sequence: CDR1 MNHEY, CDR2 SMNVEV (reference sequence). V lost 10 bases to trimming and J lost 0 bases, with 12 bases between them. This CDR3 contains 14 residues. In nucleotides, the CDR3 is TGTGCCACGAGGGGAGCTGCAACTAATGAAAAACTGTTTTTT. This translates into CATRGAATNEKLFF.

This clone was counted between two and nine times. The chain uses TRBV7-6 and TRBJ2-5; 12 bases are shared with TRBD2. J lost 5 bases, V lost 5 bases, and 9 bases had no gene match. The germline gives CDR1 SGHVS, CDR2 FNYEAQ. This CDR3 has 16 residues. The CDR3 sequence: CASSVPSGRAEETQYF. CDR3 DNA: TGTGCCAGCAGCGTACCTAGCGGGAGGGCCGAGGAGACCCAGTACTTC.

This clone was detected only a few times. The chain combines TRBV29-1 with TRBJ2-7; the D gene could be TRBD1 or TRBD2 (5 bases each). This CDR3 contains 15 residues. The germline gives CDR1 SQVTM, CDR2 ANQGSEA. V was shortened by 0 bases and J by 5 bases, with 17 bases between the two germline ends. The CDR3: CSVEEGSVRGNEQYF. CDR3 DNA sequence: TGCAGCGTTGAAGAGGGCTCAGTGAGGGGAAACGAGCAGTACTTC.

This clone was observed a handful of times. This chain connects TRBV20-1 to TRBJ2-7; weak D call: TRBD1 (5 bases). CDR3 size: 11 residues. Looked up from germline, CDR1 is DFQATT and CDR2 is SNEGSKA (reference sequence). The ends were cut back, 2 bases at V and 5 bases at J, with 7 bases in the middle. This CDR3 reads CSARWGHEQYF. The CDR3 nucleotides are TGCAGTGCTAGATGGGGCCACGAGCAGTACTTC.

The gene calls are TRBV29-1 and TRBJ2-4, with TRBD1 identical over 8 bases. With V trimmed by 6 bases and J by 15 bases, 10 bases remained unmatched. Germline CDR1 and CDR2: SQVTM and ANQGSEA. CDR3 length equals 11 residues. CDR3 amino acids: CSVATGGRVYF. DNA for the CDR3: TGCAGCGTCGCAACAGGGGGAAGGGTGTACTTC. The full variable domain, rest sourced from reference TRBV29-1 and TRBJ2-4, is SAVISQKPSRDICQRGTSLTIQCQVDSQVTMMFWYRQQPGQSLTLIATANQGSEATYESGFVIDKFPISRPNLTFSTLTVSNMSPEDSSIYLCSVATGGRVYFGAGTRLSVL.

This clone was seen more than once but under ten times. The chain joins TRBV2 to TRBJ2-5; D gene unclear. Germline loops: CDR1 SNHLY, CDR2 FYNNEI. The germline V and J ends were trimmed by 7 bases and 5 bases, with 5 bases remaining between them. The CDR3 contains 10 residues. CDR3 coding DNA: TGTGCCAGCACGCGGGAGACCCAGTACTTC. It translates to CASTRETQYF.

The chain couples TRBV4-2 to TRBJ2-7; 8 bases are shared with TRBD2. V dropped 0 bases and J dropped 7; count of bases not matched to a gene: 5. CDR3 length equals 14 residues. CDR1 LGHNA and CDR2 YNFKEQ come from the germline V gene. CDR3 residues: CASSQDLASGEQYF. CDR3 in DNA: TGTGCCAGCAGCCAAGATTTGGCTAGCGGGGAGCAGTACTTC.